These 20 T cell receptor beta chains were all obtained from the same sample, sequenced in a study of T cell repertoires in cytomegalovirus infection. TCRdb re-analysed the reads in MiXCR, keeping a single row per CDR3 protein. The data show some 600,000 distinct CDR3 sequences, with 20% to 25% seen just once and less than 10% held by the top ten. Material: CD8+ T cells from PBMCs. All receptors derive from a human donor in good health (CMV status not recorded). Some clones in this sample may be carry-over from other donors' samples.

This clonotype was counted ten times or more. V gene TRBV28 combines with J gene TRBJ1-1; D remains unclear. Per the germline V gene, CDR1 is MDHEN and CDR2 is SYDVKM. The CDR3 contains 15 residues. The V and J ends lost 3 bases and 4 bases respectively, with 15 bases between them. In DNA, the CDR3 is TGTGCCAGCAGTTTTCGAGTCAGGCGGGCCACTGAAGCTTTCTTT. Residues: CASSFRVRRATEAFF.

About this clonotype itself: Compared with germline, one end of the junction differs, possibly owing to a read error. The V gene is TRBV5-6, the J gene TRBJ1-5; D is unresolved. The germline V gene has CDR1 SGHDT and CDR2 YYEEEE. CDR3 size: 14 residues. The CDR3 reads CASSYSASNQSQHF. CDR3 sequence (DNA): TGTGCCAGCAGCTATTCGGCTAGCAATCAGTCCCAGCATTTT.

Notes on this clonotype: One junction end does not reproduce the germline sequence, and a read error may be involved. This chain's CDR3 is CVSSPAGPAVADTQYF. The CDR3 region has the DNA TGTGTCAGCAGCCCTGCGGGGCCAGCGGTGGCAGATACGCAGTATTTT. The J gene is TRBJ2-3, the V gene TRBV12-3 or TRBV12-4; possible D gene TRBD2, 6 bases. There are 16 residues in the CDR3.

This clonotype was found many times. The genes are TRBV7-8 and TRBJ1-1; D is possibly TRBD1 (5 bases). V was trimmed by 0 bases and J by 1 base, leaving 15 bases between them. Per the germline V gene, CDR1 is SGHVS and CDR2 is FQNEAQ. The CDR3 sequence is 17 residues long. The CDR3 protein is CASSLAGVRGQNTEAFF. The CDR3 DNA is TGTGCCAGCAGCTTAGCAGGAGTAAGAGGACAGAACACTGAAGCTTTCTTT.

Note on this clonotype: The CDR3 ends on some other residue instead of the conserved phenylalanine or tryptophan, so this is likely a read error. This sequence joins TRBV4-1 and TRBJ2-1, with D maybe TRBD1 (7 bases). From germline, CDR1 is MGHRA and CDR2 YSYEKL. The CDR3 is made up of 15 amino acids. Trimming took 1 base from V and 8 from J, leaving 15 bases between them. CDR3 amino acids: CASSQGSRGEDEQFS. The CDR3 DNA reads TGCGCCAGCAGCCAAGGTTCCAGGGGGGAGGATGAGCAGTTCTCC.

The V and J genes are TRBV4-2 and TRBJ1-5; maybe TRBD1 (5 bases). In germline, CDR1 is LGHNA, CDR2 YNFKEQ. This CDR3 is built from 15 residues. V lost 4 bases, J lost 2 bases, and 12 bases lay in between. Here the CDR3 DNA reads TGTGCCAGCAGCCCGGGGCGAATGGGCAATCAGCCCCAGCATTTT. Translating it yields CASSPGRMGNQPQHF.

This clonotype was seen ten or more times. The rearrangement links TRBV6-2 or TRBV6-3 to TRBJ1-1; D gene uncertain. The CDR3 loop spans 14 amino acids. Germline V gene sequence: CDR1 MNHEY, CDR2 SVGEGT. V shed 10 bases and J shed 7 bases, with 22 bases lying between them. CDR3 in DNA: TGTGCCACCACGTTTGGGAGTTTACCGGATGAAGCTTTCTTT. This sequence encodes CATTFGSLPDEAFF.

At least ten counts were recorded for this clonotype. The chain uses TRBV7-8 and TRBJ2-4; 11 nucleotides align to TRBD2. This CDR3 region has 17 residues. Losses at the gene ends were 1 base for V and 5 bases for J; bases not matched to a gene: 7. The germline V gene encodes CDR1 SGHVS and CDR2 FQNEAQ. DNA for the CDR3: TGTGCCAGCAGCTTAGAGGGGCTAGCGGGGGGCCAAAACATTCAGTACTTC. The encoded protein is CASSLEGLAGGQNIQYF.

This clonotype was seen a handful of times. The CDR3 protein is CSARDQAGPGYTF. In DNA, the CDR3 is TGCAGTGCTAGAGATCAAGCAGGTCCTGGCTACACCTTC. The chain is built from TRBV20-1 and TRBJ1-2; D ambiguous. The germline CDR1 and CDR2 sequences are DFQATT and SNEGSKA (reference sequence). The CDR3 runs to 13 residues. V was cut by 0 bases and J by 7 bases, with 12 bases left in between.

CDR3 sequence reads: CASSGGTNGFF. DNA for the CDR3: TGTGCCAGCAGCGGCGGGACTAACGGTTTCTTC. V is TRBV13 and J is TRBJ2-1, with 7 bases identical to TRBD2. V shed 5 bases and J 16 bases; nucleotides not matched to a gene: 8. The V gene's germline CDR1 is PRHDT and CDR2 FYEKMQ (reference sequence). CDR3 length: 11 amino acids. The full variable domain, rest sourced from reference TRBV13 and TRBJ2-1, is AAGVIQSPRHLIKEKRETATLKCYPIPRHDTVYWYQQGPGQDPQFLISFYEKMQSDKGSIPDRFSAQQFSDYHSELNMSSLELGDSALYFCASSGGTNGFFGPGTRLTVL.

The rearrangement joins TRBV5-1 to TRBJ1-1, with a possible D match to TRBD1 (5 bases). From germline, CDR1 is SGHRS and CDR2 YFSETQ. This CDR3 has 15 residues. Trimming shortened V by 0 bases and J by 3 bases, and 12 bases separated the two germline ends. CDR3 nucleotide sequence: TGCGCCAGCAGCTTGGTCCAGGGTCCCGACACTGAAGCTTTCTTT. This sequence encodes CASSLVQGPDTEAFF.

This clonotype was found a few times. This chain uses TRBV5-6 with TRBJ2-3; TRBD2 aligns across 7 bases. Germline CDR1 and CDR2: SGHDT and YYEEEE. The CDR3 sequence is 15 residues long. V was pared by 2 bases and J by 5 bases, with 8 bases of the junction left unmatched. CDR3 region: CASSFLAGDGDTQYF. Written as DNA, the CDR3 is TGTGCCAGCAGCTTCCTGGCGGGGGATGGAGATACGCAGTATTTT.

J is TRBJ2-5 and V is TRBV10-3; D perhaps matches TRBD1 (5 bases). This CDR3 is 12 amino acids long. Germline V lookup: CDR1 ENHRY, CDR2 SYGVKD. Deletions cut 2 bases from V and 4 bases from J, with 5 bases between. The chain's CDR3 is CAISERGETQYF. The CDR3 DNA reads TGTGCCATCAGTGAGAGGGGAGAGACCCAGTACTTC.

Regarding this clonotype: An end of the junction does not agree with germline; a read error may underlie this. The chain is built from TRBV4-1 and TRBJ2-7, with D unclear. CDR3 length: 13 residues. CDR1 and CDR2 from the germline V gene are MGHRA and YSYEKL. The DNA for the CDR3 is TGTGCCAGCAGCCGGGCAGATATCTACGAGCAGTACTTC. Translation gives CASSRADIYEQYF.

The genes are TRBV13 and TRBJ2-1; 8 nucleotides align to TRBD1. CDR3 length: 16 amino acids. Germline V gene sequence: CDR1 PRHDT, CDR2 FYEKMQ (reference sequence). J gave up 2 bases and V 0 bases, and 3 bases lay outside the gene matches. For the CDR3, the DNA is TGTGCCAGCAGCTTAGGCCGGGGACAGGCCTACAATGAGCAGTTCTTC. It translates to CASSLGRGQAYNEQFF.

A single count supports this clonotype. This rearrangement joins TRBV6-6 to TRBJ1-2; D is possibly TRBD1 (5 bases). The germline CDR1 and CDR2 sequences are MNHNY and SVGAGI (reference sequence). The CDR3 totals 14 residues. Between the trimmed V and J ends, which lost 5 bases and 3 bases, there was a span of 13 bases. Written as DNA, the CDR3 is TGTGCCAGCAGTCAGGCCGGGGGTTACTATGGCTACACCTTC. This codes for CASSQAGGYYGYTF.

The gene calls are TRBV6-5 and TRBJ2-7, with 8 bases aligning to TRBD1. V dropped 2 bases and J dropped 6; count of bases not matched to a gene: 3. This CDR3 spans 13 amino acids. Germline V lookup: CDR1 MNHEY, CDR2 SVGAGI. The CDR3 region is CASSYAGGVEQYF. The CDR3 DNA sequence: TGTGCCAGCAGTTACGCAGGGGGCGTCGAGCAGTACTTC.

The genes are TRBV14 and TRBJ2-7; 8 nucleotides agree with TRBD2. Germline V CDR1 and CDR2: SGHDN, FVKESK. The CDR3 has 17 amino acids. The junction had 9 bases not matched to a gene; V was cut back by 1 base and J by 1 base. CDR3 nucleotide sequence: TGTGCCAGCAGCCAAGTCCGGGGGGGATTGGGGTCCTACGAGCAGTACTTC. This encodes CASSQVRGGLGSYEQYF.

This clonotype was picked up a small number of times. The chain recombines TRBV10-3 with TRBJ2-5, with D perhaps TRBD2 (6 bases). The CDR3 is 16 amino acids. Germline V lookup: CDR1 ENHRY, CDR2 SYGVKD. The V and J ends lost 0 bases and 3 bases respectively, with 14 bases between them. The CDR3 DNA sequence: TGTGCCATCAGTGAGTCAAGCGGGCTGGGCAAAGAGACCCAGTACTTC. The encoded protein is CAISESSGLGKETQYF.

The chain carries TRBV20-1 and TRBJ1-1; D is unresolved. Germline CDR1 reads DFQATT; CDR2 reads SNEGSKA (reference sequence). V shed 0 bases and J shed 6 bases, with 5 bases lying between them. The CDR3 contains 11 residues. The DNA for the CDR3 is TGCAGTGCTAGAGAACGGCCTGAAGCTTTCTTT. This translates into CSARERPEAFF.